This entry features one T cell receptor beta chain sequence. Other DNA sequences of this sample code for an identical CDR3. Data came from immunoSEQ multiplex PCR; TCRdb stores just in-frame clones and leaves some out. The sample has more than 85,000 clones, about 94% seen once. V dropped 5 bases and J dropped 5 bases, with 13 bases sitting between them. The CDR3 consists of 13 residues. The germline CDR1 and CDR2 sequences are SGHRS and YFSETQ. This specimen belongs to a study of T cell responses to AZD1222 COVID-19 vaccine. This sequence was found in an adult who received the AZD1222 COVID-19 vaccine. This sample comprised peripheral blood, obtained 28 days after the second AZD1222 dose. V is TRBV5-1 and J is TRBJ1-1; no definite D call. CDR3 residues: CASSSEGGTEAFF. For the CDR3, the DNA is TGCGCCAGCAGTTCGGAGGGTGGAACTGAAGCTTTCTTT.